The rows below give T cell receptor beta chains drawn from one sample of a study of T cell changes during pregnancy in multiple sclerosis. The assay was immunoSEQ multiplex PCR, and TCRdb's table has in-frame clones only and misses some. Among around 62,000 clones listed, roughly 87% were seen once. The starting material was peripheral blood, obtained in the second trimester of pregnancy. The origin of the receptors is a female donor in good health, enrolled as a control in a pregnancy study. Both conserved end residues are part of each CDR3. The order of the fields is J gene, V gene, CDR3 protein.

TRBJ1-2 | TRBV28 | CASSSTGGGRIGYTF
NA | TRBV28 | CASSSYPWTSGDSYEQYF
TRBJ1-2 | TRBV6-5 | CASSYSTGGGYTF
TRBJ2-1 | TRBV19 | CASSTRLAGVSVNEQFF
TRBJ1-2 | TRBV4-1 | CASSQIQGSDYGYTF
TRBJ1-5 | TRBV6-5 | CASSSGQGSNQPQHF
TRBJ2-1 | TRBV6-1 | CASSPNSGTYNEQFF
TRBJ2-7 | TRBV5-1 | CASSPQGAEQYF
TRBJ1-5 | TRBV27 | CASSFVREFGNQPQHF
TRBJ1-1 | TRBV28 | CASSLRTGMNTEAFF
TRBJ2-3 | TRBV5-1 | CASSALGGRQDTQYF
TRBJ2-7 | TRBV6-1 | CASSVGPSSYEQYF
TRBJ2-3 | TRBV6-6 | CASSLTSGGKGDTQYF
TRBJ2-7 | TRBV7-9 | CASSPGHLKSSYEQYF
TRBJ2-3 | TRBV2 | CARRGDSTDTQYF
TRBJ2-2 | TRBV4-2 | CASSPVGRENTGELFF
TRBJ1-2 | TRBV5-6 | CASRRDGVRLNYGYTF
TRBJ1-2 | TRBV29-1 | CSVKTANYGYTF
TRBJ1-1 | TRBV9 | CASSPITEAFF
TRBJ2-7 | TRBV5-6 | CASRFPGQSLLSYEQYF
TRBJ2-1 | TRBV5-6 | CASSFGTSGRRNEQFF
TRBJ2-3 | TRBV4-2 | CASSPQASTDTQYF
TRBJ2-6 | TRBV5-1 | CASSLLQGGVSGANVLTF
TRBJ2-1 | TRBV2 | CASTYQSYNEQFF
TRBJ2-1 | TRBV5-4 | CASSFISNEQFF
TRBJ1-2 | TRBV5-6 | CASSQGSGYGYTF
TRBJ2-7 | TRBV27 | CASSLSIHYEQYF
TRBJ1-4 | TRBV28 | CASSHAGGINEKLFF
TRBJ2-1 | TRBV7-9 | CASSLSSGWEFF
TRBJ1-5 | TRBV2 | CASRDDSAQPQHF
TRBJ1-3 | TRBV5-8 | CASSADRASGNTIYF
TRBJ2-2 | TRBV5-1 | CASSLGQGDRGELFF
TRBJ2-7 | TRBV2 | CASRIAGAGAYEQYF
TRBJ2-1 | TRBV19 | CASSITLAGGTYNEQFF
TRBJ2-3 | TRBV6-1 | CASSELGGTGTDTQYF
TRBJ2-7 | TRBV10-1 | CASSESGTGNYEQYF
TRBJ1-1 | TRBV7-8 | CASSLLPGTSEAFF
TRBJ2-1 | TRBV7-2 | CASSLELAGLNEQFF
TRBJ1-3 | TRBV7-2 | CASSPGLSGNTIYF
TRBJ2-6 | TRBV28 | CASSPGVSGANVLTF
TRBJ2-3 | TRBV29-1 | CSVAYLAGGGTDTQYF